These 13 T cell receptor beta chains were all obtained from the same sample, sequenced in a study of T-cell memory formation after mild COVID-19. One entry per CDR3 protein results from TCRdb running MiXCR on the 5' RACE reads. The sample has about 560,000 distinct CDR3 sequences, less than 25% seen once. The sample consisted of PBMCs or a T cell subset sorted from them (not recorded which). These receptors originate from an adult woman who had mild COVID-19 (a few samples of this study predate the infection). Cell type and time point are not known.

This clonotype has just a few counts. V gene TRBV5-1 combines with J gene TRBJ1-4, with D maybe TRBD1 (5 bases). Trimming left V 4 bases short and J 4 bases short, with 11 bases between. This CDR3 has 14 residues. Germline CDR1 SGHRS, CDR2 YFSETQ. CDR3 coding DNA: TGCGCCAGCAGCCGGCAGGGTGGTAATGAAAAACTGTTTTTT. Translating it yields CASSRQGGNEKLFF.

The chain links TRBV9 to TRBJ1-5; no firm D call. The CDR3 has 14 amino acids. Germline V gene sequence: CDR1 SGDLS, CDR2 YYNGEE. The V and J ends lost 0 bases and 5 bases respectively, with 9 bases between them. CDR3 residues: CASSVDPSDQPQHF. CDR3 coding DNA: TGTGCCAGCAGCGTAGACCCGTCTGATCAGCCCCAGCATTTT.

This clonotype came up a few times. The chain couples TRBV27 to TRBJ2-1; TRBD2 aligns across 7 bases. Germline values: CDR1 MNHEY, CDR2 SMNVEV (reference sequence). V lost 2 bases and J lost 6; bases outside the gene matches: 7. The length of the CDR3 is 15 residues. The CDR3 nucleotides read TGTGCCAGCAGTTTACAAGCGGGATGGGGCAATGAGCAGTTCTTC. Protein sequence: CASSLQAGWGNEQFF.

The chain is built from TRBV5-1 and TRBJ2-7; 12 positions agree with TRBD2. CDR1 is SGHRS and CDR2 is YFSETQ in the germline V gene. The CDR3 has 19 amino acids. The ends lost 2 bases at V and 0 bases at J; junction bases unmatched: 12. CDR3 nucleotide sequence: TGCGCCAGCAGCTTATCACGACTAGCGGGAGCCGTAAGCTCCTACGAGCAGTACTTC. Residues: CASSLSRLAGAVSSYEQYF. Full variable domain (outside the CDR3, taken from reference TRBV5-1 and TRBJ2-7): KAGVTQTPRYLIKTRGQQVTLSCSPISGHRSVSWYQQTPGQGLQFLFEYFSETQRNKGNFPGRFSGRQFSNSRSEMNVSTLELGDSALYLCASSLSRLAGAVSSYEQYFGPGTRLTVT.

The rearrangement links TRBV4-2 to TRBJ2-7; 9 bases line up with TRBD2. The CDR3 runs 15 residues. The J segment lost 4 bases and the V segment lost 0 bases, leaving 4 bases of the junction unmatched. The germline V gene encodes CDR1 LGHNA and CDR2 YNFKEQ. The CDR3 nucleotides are TGTGCCAGCAGCCAAGATGCGGGAGGGAGATACGAGCAGTACTTC. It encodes CASSQDAGGRYEQYF.

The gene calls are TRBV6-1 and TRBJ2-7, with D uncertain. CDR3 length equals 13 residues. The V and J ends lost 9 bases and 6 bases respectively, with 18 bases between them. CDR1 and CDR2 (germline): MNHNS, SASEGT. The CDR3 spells CASQTVLLGEQYF. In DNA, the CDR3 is TGTGCCAGTCAGACCGTACTGCTTGGCGAGCAGTACTTC.

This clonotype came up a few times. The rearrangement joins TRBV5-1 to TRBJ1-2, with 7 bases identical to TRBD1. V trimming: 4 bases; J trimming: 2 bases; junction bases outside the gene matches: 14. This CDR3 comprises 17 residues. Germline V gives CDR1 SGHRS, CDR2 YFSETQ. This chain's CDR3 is CASSRRTGILQNYGYTF. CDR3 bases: TGCGCCAGCAGCAGAAGGACAGGAATTCTCCAGAACTATGGCTACACCTTC. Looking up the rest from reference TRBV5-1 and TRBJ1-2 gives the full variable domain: KAGVTQTPRYLIKTRGQQVTLSCSPISGHRSVSWYQQTPGQGLQFLFEYFSETQRNKGNFPGRFSGRQFSNSRSEMNVSTLELGDSALYLCASSRRTGILQNYGYTFGSGTRLTVV.

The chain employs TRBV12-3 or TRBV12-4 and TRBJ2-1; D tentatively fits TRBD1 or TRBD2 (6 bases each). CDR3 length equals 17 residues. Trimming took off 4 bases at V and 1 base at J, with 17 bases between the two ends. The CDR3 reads CASSWSLATGSYNEQFF. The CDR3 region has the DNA TGTGCCAGCAGTTGGTCCCTAGCGACAGGTTCCTACAATGAGCAGTTCTTC.

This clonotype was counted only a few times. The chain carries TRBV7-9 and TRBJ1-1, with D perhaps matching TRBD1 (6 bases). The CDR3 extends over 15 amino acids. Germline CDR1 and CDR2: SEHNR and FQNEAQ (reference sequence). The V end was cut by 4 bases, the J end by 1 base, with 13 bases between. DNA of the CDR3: TGTGCCAGCAGCTCGGGGGACACCCGGAACACTGAAGCTTTCTTT. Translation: CASSSGDTRNTEAFF.

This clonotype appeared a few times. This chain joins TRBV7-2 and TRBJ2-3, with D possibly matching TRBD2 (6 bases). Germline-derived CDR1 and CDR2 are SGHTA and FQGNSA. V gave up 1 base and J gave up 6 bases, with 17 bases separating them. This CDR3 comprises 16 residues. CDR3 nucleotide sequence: TGTGCCAGCAGCTTAGGGAGGGCCGACCTGTCCGATACGCAGTATTTT. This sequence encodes CASSLGRADLSDTQYF.

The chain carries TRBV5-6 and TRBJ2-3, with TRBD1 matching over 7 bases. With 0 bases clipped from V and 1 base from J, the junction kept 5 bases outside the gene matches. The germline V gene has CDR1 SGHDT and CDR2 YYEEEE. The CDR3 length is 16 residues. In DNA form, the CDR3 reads TGTGCCAGCAGCTTGGAAGGGGGCGTCGGCACAGATACGCAGTATTTT. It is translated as CASSLEGGVGTDTQYF.

CDR3 in amino acids: CAITEGQGSYEQYF. The CDR3 DNA follows: TGTGCCATCACCGAGGGACAGGGGTCCTACGAGCAGTACTTC. The rearrangement joins TRBV10-3 to TRBJ2-7; 10 nucleotides align to TRBD1. V lost 7 bases to trimming and J lost 1 base; unmatched junction nucleotides: 4. The length of the CDR3 is 14 residues. The germline CDR1 and CDR2 sequences are ENHRY and SYGVKD.

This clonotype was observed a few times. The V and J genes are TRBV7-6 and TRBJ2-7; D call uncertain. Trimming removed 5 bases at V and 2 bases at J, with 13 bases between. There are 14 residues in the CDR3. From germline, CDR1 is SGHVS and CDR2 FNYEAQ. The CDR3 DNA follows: TGTGCCAGCAGCCCTGAAAACCGCGCCTACGAGCAGTACTTC. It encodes CASSPENRAYEQYF.